Given below is one T cell receptor beta chain in context. V lost 4 bases to trimming and J lost 6 bases, with 20 bases between them. The CDR3 runs to 16 residues. From germline, CDR1 is SGHRS and CDR2 YFSETQ. The PCR made use of 60 Vbeta and 13 Jbeta primers. Clones were sequenced by immunoSEQ multiplex PCR, and TCRdb holds only the in-frame ones, with some missing. In the table there are about 200,000 clones, 80% to 85% of which are singletons. The sample is drawn from a study of cytomegalovirus exposure and HLA in healthy donors. Study overall: Within the Caucasian-associated ancestry cluster were roughly 79% of the roughly 360 genotyped donors.

This TCR came from a woman aged 35 to 49 in good health and CMV-seronegative. The genes are TRBV5-1 and TRBJ2-1, with D maybe TRBD1 (6 bases). Sequenced sample: PBMCs. This CDR3 reads CASSTRPQDRGNEQFF. The CDR3 DNA sequence: TGCGCCAGCAGCACCCGGCCGCAGGACAGAGGCAATGAGCAGTTCTTC.